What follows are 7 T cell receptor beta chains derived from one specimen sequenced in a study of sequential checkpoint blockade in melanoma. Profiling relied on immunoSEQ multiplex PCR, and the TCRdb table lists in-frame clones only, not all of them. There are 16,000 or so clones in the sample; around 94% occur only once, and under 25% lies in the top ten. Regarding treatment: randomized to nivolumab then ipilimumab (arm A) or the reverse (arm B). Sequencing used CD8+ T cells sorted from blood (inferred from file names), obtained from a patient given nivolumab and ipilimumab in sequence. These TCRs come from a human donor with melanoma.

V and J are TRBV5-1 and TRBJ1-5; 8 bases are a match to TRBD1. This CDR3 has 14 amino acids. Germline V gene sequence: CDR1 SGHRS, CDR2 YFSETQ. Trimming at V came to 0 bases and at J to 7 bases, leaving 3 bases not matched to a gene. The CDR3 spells CASSLEQGAQPQHF. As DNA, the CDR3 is TGCGCCAGCAGCTTGGAGCAGGGGGCCCAGCCCCAGCATTTT.

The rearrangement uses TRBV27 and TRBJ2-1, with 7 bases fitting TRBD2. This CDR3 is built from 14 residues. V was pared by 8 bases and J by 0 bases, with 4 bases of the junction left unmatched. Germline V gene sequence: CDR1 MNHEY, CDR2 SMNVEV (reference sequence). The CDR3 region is CASSIAGSYNEQFF. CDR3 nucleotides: TGTGCCAGCTCCATAGCGGGCTCCTACAATGAGCAGTTCTTC.

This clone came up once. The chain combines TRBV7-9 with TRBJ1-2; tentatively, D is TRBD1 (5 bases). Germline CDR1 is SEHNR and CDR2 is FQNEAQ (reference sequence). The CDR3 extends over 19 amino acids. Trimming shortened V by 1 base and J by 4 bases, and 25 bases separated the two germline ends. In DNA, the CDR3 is TGTGCCAGCAGCTTAGGGTCGGGGCGCAGCGGGGAGAAGCGCTATGGCTACACCTTC. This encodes CASSLGSGRSGEKRYGYTF. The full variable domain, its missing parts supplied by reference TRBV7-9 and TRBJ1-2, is DTGVSQNPRHKITKRGQNVTFRCDPISEHNRLYWYRQTLGQGPEFLTYFQNEAQLEKSRLLSDRFSAERPKGSFSTLEIQRTEQGDSAMYLCASSLGSGRSGEKRYGYTFGSGTRLTVV.

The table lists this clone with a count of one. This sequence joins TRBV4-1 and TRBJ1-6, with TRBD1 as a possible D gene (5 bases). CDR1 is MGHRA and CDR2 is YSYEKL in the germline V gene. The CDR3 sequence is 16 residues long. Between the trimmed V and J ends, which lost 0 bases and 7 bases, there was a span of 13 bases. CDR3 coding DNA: TGCGCCAGCAGCCAAGATCGGGGGGGGAGCAATTCACCCCTCCACTTT. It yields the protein CASSQDRGGSNSPLHF.

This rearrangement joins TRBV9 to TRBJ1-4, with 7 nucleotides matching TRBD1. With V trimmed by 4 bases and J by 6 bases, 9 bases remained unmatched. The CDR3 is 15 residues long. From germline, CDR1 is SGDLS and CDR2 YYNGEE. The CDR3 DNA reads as TGTGCCAGCAGCCACCCGGGGACAGACCATGAAAAACTGTTTTTT. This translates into CASSHPGTDHEKLFF.

The CDR3 loop is CATSFPGTGNEKLFF. CDR3 sequence (DNA): TGTGCCACCAGCTTTCCCGGGACAGGGAATGAAAAACTGTTTTTT. The genes are TRBV15 and TRBJ1-4; 9 positions match TRBD1. V shed 5 bases and J 5 bases; nucleotides not matched to a gene: 6. The CDR3 runs to 15 residues. Germline-derived CDR1 and CDR2 are LNHNV and YYDKDF (reference sequence).

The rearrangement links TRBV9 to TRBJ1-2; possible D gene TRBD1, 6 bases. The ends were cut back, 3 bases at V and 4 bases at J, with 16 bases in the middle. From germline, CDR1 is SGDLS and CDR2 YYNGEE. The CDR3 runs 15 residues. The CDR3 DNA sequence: TGTGCCAGCAGCGCAAACTCAGGGGTTCGCTATGGCTACACCTTC. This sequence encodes CASSANSGVRYGYTF.